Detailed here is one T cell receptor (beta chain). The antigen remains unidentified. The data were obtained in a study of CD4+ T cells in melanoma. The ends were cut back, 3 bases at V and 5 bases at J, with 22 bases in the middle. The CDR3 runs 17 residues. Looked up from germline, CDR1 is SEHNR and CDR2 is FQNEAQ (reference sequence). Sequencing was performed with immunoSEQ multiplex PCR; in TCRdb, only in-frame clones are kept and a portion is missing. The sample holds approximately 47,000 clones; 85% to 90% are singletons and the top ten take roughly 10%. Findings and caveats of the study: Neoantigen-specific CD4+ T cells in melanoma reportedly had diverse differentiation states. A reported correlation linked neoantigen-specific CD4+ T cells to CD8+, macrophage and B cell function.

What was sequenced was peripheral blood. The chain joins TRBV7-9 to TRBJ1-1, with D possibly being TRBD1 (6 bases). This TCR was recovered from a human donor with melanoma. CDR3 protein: CASSLALANREGTEAFF. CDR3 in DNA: TGTGCCAGCAGCTTGGCCCTTGCAAACAGGGAGGGGACTGAAGCTTTCTTT. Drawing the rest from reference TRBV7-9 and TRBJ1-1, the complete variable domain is DTGVSQNPRHKITKRGQNVTFRCDPISEHNRLYWYRQTLGQGPEFLTYFQNEAQLEKSRLLSDRFSAERPKGSFSTLEIQRTEQGDSAMYLCASSLALANREGTEAFFGQGTRLTVV.